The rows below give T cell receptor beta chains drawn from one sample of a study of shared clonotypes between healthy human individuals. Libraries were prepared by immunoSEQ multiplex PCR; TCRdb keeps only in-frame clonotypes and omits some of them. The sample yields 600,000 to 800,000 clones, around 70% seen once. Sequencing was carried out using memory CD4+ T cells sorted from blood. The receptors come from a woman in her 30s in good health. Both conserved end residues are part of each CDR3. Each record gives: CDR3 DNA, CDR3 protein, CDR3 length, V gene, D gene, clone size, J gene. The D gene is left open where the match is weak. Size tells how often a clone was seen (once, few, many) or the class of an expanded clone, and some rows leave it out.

CDR3nt: TGTGCCAGCAGTCCCACCAGCTCGGGACAGTACAATGAGCAGTTCTTC
CDR3aa: CASSPTSSGQYNEQFF
len: 16
v_gene: TRBV6-6
d_gene: TRBD1
abundance: .
j_gene: TRBJ2-1

CDR3nt: TGTGCCAGCAGCTTAGGGGCCTGGGGGACTAATGAAAAACTGTTTTTT
CDR3aa: CASSLGAWGTNEKLFF
len: 16
v_gene: TRBV7-9
d_gene: .
abundance: .
j_gene: TRBJ1-4

CDR3nt: TGTGCCATCGGAGGAGAGCCAGAGACCCAGTACTTC
CDR3aa: CAIGGEPETQYF
len: 12
v_gene: TRBV10-3
d_gene: .
abundance: once
j_gene: TRBJ2-5

CDR3nt: TGTGCCAGCTCACCACCCGAGGAAGATACGCAGTATTTT
CDR3aa: CASSPPEEDTQYF
len: 13
v_gene: TRBV18
d_gene: .
abundance: .
j_gene: TRBJ2-3

CDR3nt: TGTGCCAGTAGTATTTTTTTAAGTGCCGTAATGGGCGAGCAGTACTTC
CDR3aa: CASSIFLSAVMGEQYF
len: 16
v_gene: TRBV19
d_gene: .
abundance: once
j_gene: TRBJ2-7

CDR3nt: TGCGCCAGCAGCTATGACAGGGCGGGAGAGCAGTACTTC
CDR3aa: CASSYDRAGEQYF
len: 13
v_gene: TRBV5-1
d_gene: .
abundance: .
j_gene: TRBJ2-7

CDR3nt: TGTGCCTGGAGTGTAGGGGGGTTCTACACTGAAGCTTTCTTT
CDR3aa: CAWSVGGFYTEAFF
len: 14
v_gene: TRBV30
d_gene: .
abundance: .
j_gene: TRBJ1-1

CDR3nt: TGTGCCAGCAGTGATACATCCCGGAGGCTGTTTTTT
CDR3aa: CASSDTSRRLFF
len: 12
v_gene: TRBV2
d_gene: .
abundance: .
j_gene: TRBJ1-4

CDR3nt: TGTGCCAGCAGCTTAGGTCTAGCGGGAACGACCTACAATGAGCAGTTCTTC
CDR3aa: CASSLGLAGTTYNEQFF
len: 17
v_gene: TRBV7-2
d_gene: TRBD2
abundance: .
j_gene: TRBJ2-1

CDR3nt: TGTGCCAGCAGACTGACTAGCGGCCACAATGAGCAGTTCTTC
CDR3aa: CASRLTSGHNEQFF
len: 14
v_gene: TRBV19
d_gene: TRBD2
abundance: .
j_gene: TRBJ2-1

CDR3nt: TGTGCCAGCAGCTTGGGATTCGGAGGGGGGGGTCAGCCCCAGCATTTT
CDR3aa: CASSLGFGGGGQPQHF
len: 16
v_gene: TRBV7-8
d_gene: .
abundance: few
j_gene: TRBJ1-5

CDR3nt: TGCGCCAGCAGCCAAGATTTGGGGACGCAGGAAAAACTGTTTTTT
CDR3aa: CASSQDLGTQEKLFF
len: 15
v_gene: TRBV4-1
d_gene: .
abundance: .
j_gene: TRBJ1-4

CDR3nt: TGTGCCAGCGAAGGGACTAGCGCCCCGTCCCACTCCTACGAGCAGTACTTC
CDR3aa: CASEGTSAPSHSYEQYF
len: 17
v_gene: TRBV28
d_gene: TRBD2
abundance: .
j_gene: TRBJ2-7

CDR3nt: TGTGCCAGTAGGCCCGGGACAGGAGACGCCTACGAGCAGTACTTC
CDR3aa: CASRPGTGDAYEQYF
len: 15
v_gene: TRBV19
d_gene: TRBD1
abundance: .
j_gene: TRBJ2-7

CDR3nt: TGTGCCAGCAGCTTATTGTTGCGGTCCCCAACCGATACGCAGTATTTT
CDR3aa: CASSLLLRSPTDTQYF
len: 16
v_gene: TRBV7-2
d_gene: .
abundance: once
j_gene: TRBJ2-3

CDR3nt: TGCAGCGCCTGGGACAGGGATTACACTGAAGCTTTCTTT
CDR3aa: CSAWDRDYTEAFF
len: 13
v_gene: TRBV29-1
d_gene: TRBD1
abundance: many
j_gene: TRBJ1-1

CDR3nt: TGTGCCAGCAGCTCCGGACTTGGGGCCGGGGAGCTGTTTTTT
CDR3aa: CASSSGLGAGELFF
len: 14
v_gene: TRBV7-2
d_gene: .
abundance: .
j_gene: TRBJ2-2